This T cell receptor (beta chain) was sequenced during a study of T-cell reconstitution after alpha-beta-depleted transplantation in children. Points from the study as a whole: After transplant, at about two months, alpha-beta T cells were reportedly derived from several hundred expanded graft clones. High day-60 TCRbeta diversity in some patients came from surviving recipient T cells and thymic progenitors. One year after transplant, T-cell counts and diversity came mostly from newly produced T cells.

The germline V gene has CDR1 SGHTA and CDR2 FQGTGA. The V gene end was trimmed by 2 bases and the J gene end by 5 bases; junction bases not matched to a gene: 3. CDR3 length equals 14 residues. Unique molecular identifiers were incorporated into the prepared TCRbeta library. TCRdb ran MiXCR on the PCR reads and lists one entry per CDR3 protein. There are roughly 790,000 distinct CDR3 sequences in the sample; 15% to 20% occur only once, and approximately 5% lies in the top ten. The table lists this clonotype with many counts. The antigen is not known. The rearrangement uses TRBV7-3 and TRBJ2-3, with 8 positions matching TRBD2. This TCR was sampled from a male patient between 10 and 17 years old who had a stem cell transplant for acute lymphoblastic leukemia, so the T cells may come from the graft donor. The source was PBMCs, mostly from graft donor cells, collected 360 days after TCRalphabeta/CD19-depleted stem cell transplant. CDR3 sequence reads: CASSLAGGGDTQYF. In nucleotides, the CDR3 is TGTGCCAGCAGCTTAGCGGGAGGTGGAGATACGCAGTATTTT.